This entry lists 27 T cell receptor beta chains sequenced from one sample in a study of cytomegalovirus exposure and HLA in healthy donors (dated by TCRdb to 2016 to 2017). Library creation used the immunoSEQ multiplex PCR assay. TCRdb carries this immuneACCESS record with in-frame sequences only. Its versions omit some clonotypes, under half of them owing to an unresolved V gene in the studies checked, with the rest unexplained. For this sample the table gives some 320,000 clones, of which around 90% were detected only once. The top ten clonotypes cover approximately 1.1% of the sample. The sequenced material came from PBMCs. These receptors were taken from a woman aged 25 to 39 in good health and CMV-seropositive.

The rearrangement joins TRBV11-2 to TRBJ2-3; TRBD1 matches 9 bases. Per germline, CDR1 SGHAT and CDR2 FQNNGV. CDR3 size: 16 residues. Trimming at V came to 5 bases and at J to 1 base, leaving 7 bases not matched to a gene. The CDR3 DNA reads TGTGCCAGCAGCCCGCGGACAGGGGTTGGCACAGATACGCAGTATTTT. Amino acids: CASSPRTGVGTDTQYF.

The chain employs TRBV6-1 and TRBJ2-3; D is unresolved. V was pared by 6 bases and J by 6 bases, with 13 bases between. The length of the CDR3 is 13 residues. Germline values: CDR1 MNHNS, CDR2 SASEGT. CDR3 residues: CASRDLRADTQYF. CDR3 in DNA: TGTGCCAGCAGAGACCTTCGCGCGGATACGCAGTATTTT.

The chain couples TRBV11-2 to TRBJ1-2; TRBD1 might be the D (5 bases). CDR3 length equals 14 residues. The germline gives CDR1 SGHAT, CDR2 FQNNGV. Trimming cost V 5 bases and J 12 bases, with 22 bases left between them. CDR3 protein: CASSPSGRASGDTF. The CDR3 nucleotides read TGTGCCAGCAGCCCATCGGGACGCGCCTCTGGAGACACCTTC.

This clone has only a few counts. The chain uses TRBV7-9 and TRBJ2-7; D is undetermined. Germline V CDR1 and CDR2: SEHNR, FQNEAQ (reference sequence). Trimming cost V 5 bases and J 0 bases, with 8 bases left between them. The CDR3 consists of 13 residues. CDR3 in DNA: TGTGCCAGCAGCCACAGAGGCTCCTACGAGCAGTACTTC. Its translation is CASSHRGSYEQYF.

The chain carries TRBV6-5 and TRBJ2-1; no definite D call. The CDR3 covers 13 residues. From germline, CDR1 is MNHEY and CDR2 SVGAGI. V was shortened by 7 bases and J by 4 bases, with 11 bases between the two germline ends. CDR3: CASTPFPYNEQFF. CDR3 DNA: TGTGCCAGCACCCCCTTCCCATACAATGAGCAGTTCTTC.

The chain links TRBV27 to TRBJ1-5, with D maybe TRBD1 (6 bases). There are 15 residues in the CDR3. The germline V and J ends were trimmed by 5 bases and 15 bases, with 26 bases remaining between them. Germline CDR1 reads MNHEY; CDR2 reads SMNVEV (reference sequence). The CDR3 sequence is CASSRDGGAVSILHF. For the CDR3, the DNA is TGTGCCAGCAGTAGGGACGGGGGGGCTGTAAGTATTTTGCATTTT.

The chain employs TRBV7-8 and TRBJ1-5, with TRBD1 identical over 11 bases. V gave up 1 base and J gave up 4 bases; unmatched junction bases: 6. The germline gives CDR1 SGHVS, CDR2 FQNEAQ. This CDR3 has 17 amino acids. The CDR3 nucleotides read TGTGCCAGCAGCTTAGGTTCCCGGGACAGGGGGAATCAGCCCCAGCATTTT. Amino acid sequence: CASSLGSRDRGNQPQHF.

The chain is built from TRBV2 and TRBJ1-2, with TRBD1 matching over 11 bases. V dropped 4 bases and J dropped 3; count of bases not matched to a gene: 10. The CDR3 spans 17 residues. CDR1 and CDR2 from the germline V gene are SNHLY and FYNNEI. The CDR3 nucleotides read TGTGCCAGCAGTGCACGGACAGGGGGCGCAGCCTACTATGGCTACACCTTC. Translated: CASSARTGGAAYYGYTF.

The chain combines TRBV15 with TRBJ2-5; D not resolved. Trimming removed 2 bases at V and 5 bases at J, with 9 bases between. Germline CDR1 LNHNV, CDR2 YYDKDF (reference sequence). The CDR3 spans 13 residues. CDR3 nucleotide sequence: TGTGCCACCAGCAGATCCCCTGGGGAGACCCAGTACTTC. Protein: CATSRSPGETQYF.

In regard to this clone: At the DNA level, this CDR3 is encoded by other sequences in the same sample as well. J is TRBJ2-7 and V is TRBV20-1, with a possible D match to TRBD2 (6 bases). This CDR3 has 11 amino acids. The germline CDR1 and CDR2 sequences are DFQATT and SNEGSKA (reference sequence). The V end lost 3 bases, the J end lost 3 bases, and 6 bases lay between the germline ends. This CDR3 is CSASGSYEQYF. CDR3 bases: TGCAGTGCTAGCGGGAGCTACGAGCAGTACTTC.

The rearrangement uses TRBV28 and TRBJ1-2, with D tentatively TRBD1 (5 bases). The CDR3 is 13 residues long. Germline CDR1 MDHEN, CDR2 SYDVKM. Trimming removed 3 bases from V and 3 bases from J, with 8 bases in between. CDR3 sequence reads: CASSLLGDYGYTF. For the CDR3, the DNA is TGTGCCAGCAGTTTGTTGGGGGACTATGGCTACACCTTC.

The rearrangement links TRBV5-1 to TRBJ2-3, with 11 nucleotides matching TRBD2. The V gene end was trimmed by 0 bases and the J gene end by 4 bases; junction bases not matched to a gene: 1. The CDR3 length is 15 residues. Germline-derived CDR1 and CDR2 are SGHRS and YFSETQ. The CDR3 nucleotides read TGCGCCAGCAGCTTGGTGACTAGCGGGGCAGATACGCAGTATTTT. Its translation is CASSLVTSGADTQYF.

The chain is built from TRBV5-6 and TRBJ1-3; D unclear. This CDR3 region has 14 residues. Trimming pared 1 base from V and 8 bases from J, leaving 13 bases between. The V gene's germline CDR1 is SGHDT and CDR2 YYEEEE. The CDR3 region is CASSLMGTPHTIYF. The CDR3 nucleotides are TGTGCCAGCAGCTTGATGGGTACCCCACACACCATATATTTT. The full variable domain, with the rest looked up from reference TRBV5-6 and TRBJ1-3, is DAGVTQSPTHLIKTRGQQVTLRCSPKSGHDTVSWYQQALGQGPQFIFQYYEEEERQRGNFPDRFSGHQFPNYSSELNVNALLLGDSALYLCASSLMGTPHTIYFGEGSWLTVV.

V gene TRBV5-6 combines with J gene TRBJ2-7, with 8 bases that match TRBD2. Germline CDR1 and CDR2: SGHDT and YYEEEE. The V gene end was trimmed by 3 bases and the J gene end by 2 bases; junction bases not matched to a gene: 4. The CDR3 consists of 14 residues. The CDR3 here is CASSYPGLAYEQYF. CDR3 in DNA: TGTGCCAGCAGCTATCCGGGACTAGCCTACGAGCAGTACTTC.

V is TRBV7-3 and J is TRBJ2-1; D remains ambiguous. The V and J ends lost 0 bases and 3 bases respectively, with 9 bases between them. This CDR3 has 15 amino acids. The germline gives CDR1 SGHTA, CDR2 FQGTGA. In nucleotides, the CDR3 is TGTGCCAGCAGCTTAACTAATCAGAACTACAATGAGCAGTTCTTC. It encodes CASSLTNQNYNEQFF.

The J gene is TRBJ2-1, the V gene TRBV10-3; 7 bases fit TRBD2. From germline, CDR1 is ENHRY and CDR2 SYGVKD. This CDR3 comprises 14 residues. With 4 bases clipped from V and 5 bases from J, the junction kept 5 bases outside the gene matches. For the CDR3, the DNA is TGTGCCATCAGTGCTAGCGGACTACACAATGAGCAGTTCTTC. Residues: CAISASGLHNEQFF.

The chain has TRBV27 and TRBJ1-5, with D unresolved. The CDR3 has 15 amino acids. Germline V gene lookup returns CDR1 MNHEY and CDR2 SMNVEV (reference sequence). The V end lost 2 bases, the J end lost 0 bases, and 8 bases lay between the germline ends. The CDR3 protein is CASSLAGLSNQPQHF. CDR3 nucleotides: TGTGCCAGCAGTTTAGCCGGCCTTAGCAATCAGCCCCAGCATTTT.

This sequence joins TRBV30 and TRBJ1-1, with D unresolved. V lost 1 base to trimming and J lost 7 bases, with 7 bases between them. Germline CDR1 is GTSNPN and CDR2 is SVGIG (reference sequence). CDR3 length: 11 amino acids. The CDR3, as DNA: TGTGCCTGGAGTGGGCTCGTTGAAGCTTTCTTT. Translation gives CAWSGLVEAFF.

The chain links TRBV18 to TRBJ2-5, with unresolved D. This CDR3 spans 13 amino acids. CDR1 is KGHSH, CDR2 LQKENI, per germline. V dropped 4 bases and J dropped 4 bases, with 10 bases sitting between them. CDR3 sequence reads: CASSLGLGETQYF. CDR3 coding DNA: TGTGCCAGCTCACTAGGGCTAGGAGAGACCCAGTACTTC.

The chain's CDR3 is CASSLDLQVGKLFF. The CDR3 region has the DNA TGTGCCAGCAGCTTAGATTTGCAGGTGGGGAAACTGTTTTTT. The chain recombines TRBV11-2 with TRBJ1-4; D gene ambiguous. Trimming removed 0 bases from V and 11 bases from J, with 13 bases in between. Per germline, CDR1 SGHAT and CDR2 FQNNGV. This CDR3 is built from 14 residues.

This chain links TRBV19 with TRBJ2-2; a possible D gene is TRBD2 (5 bases). The CDR3 spans 13 residues. Germline assignment: CDR1 LNHDA and CDR2 SQIVND (reference sequence). The V gene lost 3 bases and the J gene lost 7 bases, with 9 bases spanning the gap. DNA of the CDR3: TGTGCCAGTAGTATCGGGGTGAACGGGGAGCTGTTTTTT. Protein sequence: CASSIGVNGELFF.

The chain combines TRBV28 with TRBJ1-1; D is perhaps TRBD1 (6 bases). V was cut by 8 bases and J by 1 base, with 11 bases left in between. CDR3 length equals 13 residues. Germline values: CDR1 MDHEN, CDR2 SYDVKM. The CDR3 protein is CASVLRGNTEAFF. As DNA, the CDR3 is TGTGCCAGCGTCCTCAGGGGGAACACTGAAGCTTTCTTT.

V usage is TRBV13 and J usage is TRBJ2-3; 7 bases agree with TRBD1. The germline gives CDR1 PRHDT, CDR2 FYEKMQ (reference sequence). The ends lost 4 bases at V and 2 bases at J; junction bases unmatched: 6. The CDR3 covers 15 residues. DNA of the CDR3: TGTGCCAGCAGCTCCCGACAGGGTGACACAGATACGCAGTATTTT. This sequence encodes CASSSRQGDTDTQYF.

This clone turned up a few times. The rearrangement links TRBV9 to TRBJ1-2; 9 bases are a match to TRBD1. CDR1 is SGDLS and CDR2 is YYNGEE in the germline V gene. The CDR3 spans 14 residues. J lost 8 bases, V lost 2 bases, and 7 bases had no gene match. CDR3: CASSVDRGYEGYTF. The CDR3 DNA sequence: TGTGCCAGCAGCGTGGACAGGGGCTATGAGGGCTACACCTTC.

V and J are TRBV28 and TRBJ2-2; D uncertain. Germline CDR1 is MDHEN and CDR2 is SYDVKM. CDR3 size: 15 residues. Trimming took off 2 bases at V and 5 bases at J, with 12 bases between the two ends. The CDR3 protein is CASSLVDITTGELFF. In DNA, the CDR3 is TGTGCCAGCAGTTTAGTTGACATAACGACCGGGGAGCTGTTTTTT.

This clone came up a few times. The rearrangement joins TRBV2 to TRBJ2-5; 9 bases are shared with TRBD2. CDR1 SNHLY and CDR2 FYNNEI come from the germline V gene. CDR3 length: 16 residues. Trimming cost V 0 bases and J 7 bases; bases outside gene matches: 9. This CDR3 reads CASSEALAGRQPTQYF. CDR3 nucleotides: TGTGCCAGCAGTGAAGCCCTAGCGGGGCGGCAGCCGACCCAGTACTTC.

The genes are TRBV11-3 and TRBJ2-1, with a possible D match to TRBD2 (6 bases). Trimming stripped 3 bases from V and 6 bases from J, with 9 bases between. Germline V gives CDR1 SGHNT, CDR2 YENEEA. The CDR3 is 13 residues long. DNA for the CDR3: TGTGCCAGCAGCTTCGAGGGAGGCAATGAGCAGTTCTTC. It specifies CASSFEGGNEQFF. The full variable domain, with the rest looked up from reference TRBV11-3 and TRBJ2-1, is EAGVVQSPRYKIIEKKQPVAFWCNPISGHNTLYWYLQNLGQGPELLIRYENEEAVDDSQLPKDRFSAERLKGVDSTLKIQPAELGDSAVYLCASSFEGGNEQFFGPGTRLTVL.